The source of this T cell receptor (beta chain) is a study of blood T cell repertoires in COVID-19. Study background: COVID-19 samples from acute and convalescent phases originated in the United States, Italy and Spain. T cells, B-cell-depleted T cells, or PBMCs supplied cDNA or gDNA.

The length of the CDR3 is 14 residues. V lost 0 bases, J lost 7 bases, and 11 bases lay in between. Germline CDR1 is SGDLS and CDR2 is YYNGEE. Sequencing was performed with immunoSEQ multiplex PCR; in TCRdb, only in-frame clones are kept and a portion is missing. The sample lists about 100,000 clones; 88% were seen once. Material: peripheral blood. This chain joins TRBV9 and TRBJ1-3; D might be TRBD1 (5 bases). This sequence was found in a human donor in a cohort sampled during active COVID-19. The CDR3 DNA follows: TGTGCCAGCAGCGTAGGCAGGGTGGGCAACACCATATATTTT. Its protein product is CASSVGRVGNTIYF.